The text below deals with one T cell receptor beta chain. The target antigen is unknown. The sample belongs to a study of cytomegalovirus exposure and HLA in healthy donors. Whole-study findings and limits: A later analysis by the authors found several of the most significant clusters apparently linked to common viral pathogens. Analyses of presence and absence presupposed an approximately uniform sequencing depth across donors. Prior analysis indicated that the majority of TCR beta V segments exhibited productivity approximately 87% or approximately 30% of the time.

V was trimmed by 2 bases and J by 6 bases, leaving 8 bases between them. CDR3 size: 12 residues. The V gene's germline CDR1 is SGHVS and CDR2 FNYEAQ. Both 60 Vbeta primers and 13 Jbeta primers went into the PCR. Sequenced by immunoSEQ multiplex PCR; TCRdb stores in-frame clones only, minus some. The table records some 200,000 clones, around 79% of them present only once. The J gene is TRBJ2-7, the V gene TRBV7-6; D remains ambiguous. The sample taken for sequencing was PBMCs. This TCR came from a male donor in good health and CMV-seropositive. CDR3 in amino acids: CASSLSESEQYF. The CDR3, as DNA: TGTGCCAGCAGCTTAAGCGAATCCGAGCAGTACTTC.